One sample yielded the 32 T cell receptor beta chains listed below, sequenced in a study of human T cells and chemical hapten exposure. TCRdb recomputed calls from the RACE reads with MiXCR, one row per CDR3 protein. The table has 180,000 or so distinct CDR3 sequences, more than 14% seen once; the top ten hold 1.5% to 2%. Specified time point: patch test 1, 2 weeks after DPC sensitization. Specified treatment: therapeutic diphenylcyclopropenone sensitization with weekly scalp DPC. This specimen was whole blood, taken in connection with sensitization to the hapten diphenylcyclopropenone (DPC). The receptors originated from a young woman with alopecia areata. Some clones in this sample may be carry-over from other donors' samples.

Many counts were recorded for this clonotype. The J gene is TRBJ2-3, the V gene TRBV6-5; D unclear. The germline V and J ends were trimmed by 2 bases and 5 bases, with 8 bases remaining between them. The germline V gene encodes CDR1 MNHEY and CDR2 SVGAGI. The CDR3 spans 13 residues. The CDR3: CASSYRVEDTQYF. Written as DNA, the CDR3 is TGTGCCAGCAGTTACAGGGTTGAAGATACGCAGTATTTT.

This clonotype was counted only a few times. The chain has TRBV29-1 and TRBJ1-1; the match to TRBD1 covers 7 bases. Germline trimming cut 4 bases from V and 4 bases from J; bases unmatched to any gene: 6. Germline CDR1 reads SQVTM; CDR2 reads ANQGSEA. This CDR3 has 13 amino acids. The CDR3: CSVATGLSTEAFF. The CDR3 nucleotides read TGCAGCGTTGCGACAGGGTTGAGCACTGAAGCTTTCTTT. Drawing the rest from reference TRBV29-1 and TRBJ1-1, the complete variable domain is SAVISQKPSRDICQRGTSLTIQCQVDSQVTMMFWYRQQPGQSLTLIATANQGSEATYESGFVIDKFPISRPNLTFSTLTVSNMSPEDSSIYLCSVATGLSTEAFFGQGTRLTVV.

At least ten counts were recorded for this clonotype. Germline is not matched at one junction end, which may reflect a read error. This chain uses TRBV29-1 with TRBJ1-2; 9 bases are a match to TRBD1. Germline values: CDR1 SQVTM, CDR2 ANQGSEA. This CDR3 region has 10 residues. CDR3 nucleotides: TGCAGCGTGGGGGACAGGGCCTTCATCTTC. Translating gives CSVGDRAFIF.

The rearrangement joins TRBV7-2 to TRBJ2-7; TRBD1 matches 7 bases. CDR3 size: 16 residues. With V trimmed by 8 bases and J by 1 base, 14 bases remained unmatched. Per the germline V gene, CDR1 is SGHTA and CDR2 is FQGNSA. CDR3: CASALGTRQGSYEQYF. In nucleotides, the CDR3 is TGTGCCAGCGCCCTGGGGACCCGACAGGGATCCTACGAGCAGTACTTC.

The V call is TRBV27, the J call TRBJ1-2; D possibly corresponds to TRBD1 (6 bases). The V end was cut by 7 bases, the J end by 6 bases, with 9 bases between. CDR1 and CDR2 from the germline V gene are MNHEY and SMNVEV (reference sequence). The CDR3 sequence is 11 residues long. DNA for the CDR3: TGTGCCAGCATGGCAGGGGATGGCTACACCTTC. Protein sequence: CASMAGDGYTF.

The chain carries TRBV10-3 and TRBJ2-7; 8 positions agree with TRBD2. V gave up 2 bases and J gave up 0 bases; unmatched junction bases: 15. The CDR3 spans 19 residues. In germline, CDR1 is ENHRY, CDR2 SYGVKD. Here the CDR3 DNA reads TGTGCCATCAGTGAGCCGCCGGGGCTAGCGGGCGAAAGCTCCTACGAGCAGTACTTC. Amino acid sequence: CAISEPPGLAGESSYEQYF.

The rearrangement joins TRBV5-4 to TRBJ2-7, with D perhaps matching TRBD2 (5 bases). The CDR3 totals 15 residues. V lost 4 bases to trimming and J lost 5 bases, with 19 bases between them. Looked up from germline, CDR1 is SGHNT and CDR2 is YYREEE (reference sequence). This chain's CDR3 is CASSHDLGSGNEQYF. In DNA, the CDR3 is TGTGCCAGCAGCCATGATTTGGGATCCGGGAACGAGCAGTACTTC. The variable domain in full, completed from reference TRBV5-4 and TRBJ2-7, reads ETGVTQSPTHLIKTRGQQVTLRCSSQSGHNTVSWYQQALGQGPQFIFQYYREEENGRGNFPPRFSGLQFPNYSSELNVNALELDDSALYLCASSHDLGSGNEQYFGPGTRLTVT.

This clonotype was counted only a few times. The rearrangement links TRBV12-2 to TRBJ2-2; the listed D gene, TRBD1, was not tested against the DNA. TRBV12-2 is a documented pseudogene. The CDR3 runs to 19 residues. The CDR3 loop is CASRPYRAGEGRVTGELFF. The CDR3 DNA reads as TGTGCAAGTCGCCCCTATCGGGCAGGGGAAGGGAGAGTCACCGGGGAGCTGTTTTTT.

This clonotype occurred many times. This rearrangement joins TRBV11-3 to TRBJ2-6; D is ambiguous. CDR1 SGHNT and CDR2 YENEEA come from the germline V gene. Trimming cost V 1 base and J 0 bases, with 7 bases left between them. The CDR3 extends over 16 amino acids. CDR3 nucleotides: TGTGCCAGCAGCTTAGTGGGCAACTCTGGGGCCAACGTCCTGACTTTC. This codes for CASSLVGNSGANVLTF.

The sample holds a few counts of this clonotype. The chain has TRBV7-2 and TRBJ1-5; D is ambiguous. The CDR3 contains 13 residues. The germline gives CDR1 SGHTA, CDR2 FQGNSA. V lost 5 bases to trimming and J lost 4 bases, with 9 bases between them. CDR3: CASSPTRNQPQHF. DNA for the CDR3: TGTGCCAGCAGCCCGACCCGAAATCAGCCCCAGCATTTT.

In this sample, this clonotype turned up a few times. The chain joins TRBV9 to TRBJ1-1; D may be TRBD1 (5 bases). This CDR3 spans 14 amino acids. The germline V gene has CDR1 SGDLS and CDR2 YYNGEE. Trimming shortened V by 1 base and J by 11 bases, and 18 bases separated the two germline ends. Written as DNA, the CDR3 is TGTGCCAGCAGCGTACAAGACAGCCGAGGGATGGCTTTCTTT. It translates to CASSVQDSRGMAFF. Full variable domain (remainder filled in from reference TRBV9 and TRBJ1-1): DSGVTQTPKHLITATGQRVTLRCSPRSGDLSVYWYQQSLDQGLQFLIQYYNGEERAKGNILERFSAQQFPDLHSELNLSSLELGDSALYFCASSVQDSRGMAFFGQGTRLTVV.

The rearrangement uses TRBV20-1 and TRBJ2-7, with TRBD2 matching 14 bases. V was clipped by 2 bases and J by 2 bases; unmatched bases: 8. The length of the CDR3 is 17 residues. Germline V gene lookup returns CDR1 DFQATT and CDR2 SNEGSKA (reference sequence). This chain's CDR3 is CSARPGLAGDGTYEQYF. The CDR3 DNA reads as TGCAGTGCTAGACCGGGACTAGCGGGAGACGGGACCTACGAGCAGTACTTC.

V and J are TRBV20-1 and TRBJ2-5, with 8 bases fitting TRBD2. Germline-derived CDR1 and CDR2 are DFQATT and SNEGSKA (reference sequence). Unmatched junction bases numbered 6, after V lost 1 base and J lost 5 bases. The CDR3 spans 14 residues. CDR3 in amino acids: CSARVRTSRETQYF. The DNA of the CDR3 is TGCAGTGCTAGAGTAAGGACTAGCCGGGAGACCCAGTACTTC.

In its sample, this clonotype was seen a few times. This chain connects TRBV20-1 to TRBJ1-2; D call uncertain. CDR1 is DFQATT, CDR2 SNEGSKA, per germline (reference sequence). V shed 3 bases and J shed 5 bases, with 10 bases lying between them. The CDR3 is 12 residues long. The CDR3 sequence is CSASHILYGYTF. For the CDR3, the DNA is TGCAGTGCTAGCCACATCCTTTATGGCTACACCTTC.

This chain joins TRBV28 and TRBJ1-1; no definite D call. The V and J ends lost 7 bases and 4 bases respectively, with 19 bases between them. There are 15 residues in the CDR3. The germline gives CDR1 MDHEN, CDR2 SYDVKM. The CDR3 loop reads CASIARPPGGTEAFF. Here the CDR3 DNA reads TGTGCCAGCATCGCTCGGCCCCCGGGCGGCACTGAAGCTTTCTTT. The whole variable domain, filled in from reference TRBV28 and TRBJ1-1, reads DVKVTQSSRYLVKRTGEKVFLECVQDMDHENMFWYRQDPGLGLRLIYFSYDVKMKEKGDIPEGYSVSREKKERFSLILESASTNQTSMYLCASIARPPGGTEAFFGQGTRLTVV.

V is TRBV4-1 and J is TRBJ1-2, with 8 positions matching TRBD1. V dropped 4 bases and J dropped 6; count of bases not matched to a gene: 10. CDR3 length: 15 residues. Germline values: CDR1 MGHRA, CDR2 YSYEKL. In DNA form, the CDR3 reads TGCGCCAGCAGCCCATGGACAGGGCGGGTCGATGGCTACACCTTC. Translation gives CASSPWTGRVDGYTF.

The chain employs TRBV12-3 or TRBV12-4 and TRBJ1-6, with no clear D. The length of the CDR3 is 17 residues. Trimming pared 4 bases from V and 0 bases from J, leaving 13 bases between. CDR3 sequence: CASSYGRVSSYNSPLHF. As DNA, the CDR3 is TGTGCCAGCAGTTACGGGCGCGTAAGCTCCTATAATTCACCCCTCCACTTT.

This chain connects TRBV2 to TRBJ2-3, with 12 bases fitting TRBD1. Losses at the gene ends were 4 bases for V and 5 bases for J; bases not matched to a gene: 7. Germline CDR1 is SNHLY and CDR2 is FYNNEI. The CDR3 is made up of 16 amino acids. The CDR3, as DNA: TGTGCCAGCAGTGCCGGGACAGGGGGCAATATAGATACGCAGTATTTT. Translation gives CASSAGTGGNIDTQYF.

This clonotype was counted a few times. The chain couples TRBV7-6 to TRBJ2-7; 7 bases map to TRBD2. The CDR3 sequence is 16 residues long. Germline CDR1 is SGHVS and CDR2 is FNYEAQ. The ends lost 4 bases at V and 2 bases at J; junction bases unmatched: 11. CDR3 DNA sequence: TGTGCCAGCAGCTCCTCGACTAGCATTGGTGCCTACGAGCAGTACTTC. It is translated as CASSSSTSIGAYEQYF.

V gene TRBV11-3 combines with J gene TRBJ1-4; no definite D call. Germline V gene data show CDR1 as SGHNT and CDR2 as YENEEA. Trimming removed 3 bases from V and 8 bases from J, with 7 bases in between. This CDR3 is 12 amino acids long. The CDR3 reads CASSLIREKLFF. The CDR3 bases are TGTGCCAGCAGCTTGATCCGGGAAAAACTGTTTTTT. Drawing the rest from reference TRBV11-3 and TRBJ1-4, the complete variable domain is EAGVVQSPRYKIIEKKQPVAFWCNPISGHNTLYWYLQNLGQGPELLIRYENEEAVDDSQLPKDRFSAERLKGVDSTLKIQPAELGDSAVYLCASSLIREKLFFGSGTQLSVL.

The chain is built from TRBV12-3 or TRBV12-4 and TRBJ1-5, with D perhaps TRBD1 (6 bases). V lost 2 bases and J lost 6, with 14 bases in between. The length of the CDR3 is 15 residues. CDR3 in DNA: TGTGCCAGCAGTTTAATTACAGGGAAGGGTCAGCCCCAGCATTTT. This sequence encodes CASSLITGKGQPQHF.

The sample holds a few counts of this clonotype. The rearrangement uses TRBV20-1 and TRBJ2-1; unclear D gene. This CDR3 contains 14 residues. V was pared by 4 bases and J by 8 bases, with 18 bases between. The germline V gene encodes CDR1 DFQATT and CDR2 SNEGSKA (reference sequence). In nucleotides, the CDR3 is TGCAGTGCTATTACTACGGCCCGATCGTATGAGCAGTTCTTC. As protein: CSAITTARSYEQFF.

The sample holds a few counts of this clonotype. The chain carries TRBV11-3 and TRBJ2-7, with D perhaps given as TRBD1 or TRBD2 (5 bases each). The CDR3 is made up of 15 amino acids. Trimming stripped 5 bases from V and 0 bases from J, with 14 bases between. Per the germline V gene, CDR1 is SGHNT and CDR2 is YENEEA. The CDR3: CASSPGTLSSYEQYF. The CDR3 nucleotides are TGTGCCAGCAGCCCCGGGACGCTAAGCTCCTACGAGCAGTACTTC.

The rearrangement uses TRBV4-1 and TRBJ2-7; TRBD2 matches at 9 bases. Germline CDR1 reads MGHRA; CDR2 reads YSYEKL. V lost 1 base and J lost 2; bases outside the gene matches: 6. CDR3 length: 16 amino acids. The CDR3 DNA reads TGCGCCAGCAGCCAAGTCACGACTAGCGGCACCTACGAGCAGTACTTC. Translating gives CASSQVTTSGTYEQYF.

This clonotype appeared a few times. The chain uses TRBV9 and TRBJ1-4; D gene unclear. V was shortened by 8 bases and J by 8 bases, with 16 bases between the two germline ends. The CDR3 loop spans 13 amino acids. From germline, CDR1 is SGDLS and CDR2 YYNGEE. The CDR3 region is CARMGFMKEKLFF. Written as DNA, the CDR3 is TGTGCCAGGATGGGGTTTATGAAGGAAAAACTGTTTTTT. The whole variable domain, filled in from reference TRBV9 and TRBJ1-4, reads DSGVTQTPKHLITATGQRVTLRCSPRSGDLSVYWYQQSLDQGLQFLIQYYNGEERAKGNILERFSAQQFPDLHSELNLSSLELGDSALYFCARMGFMKEKLFFGSGTQLSVL.

The chain employs TRBV21-1 and TRBJ1-5; the D call of TRBD1 is as the table states it, not checked on the DNA. TRBV21-1 is described as a pseudogene. The CDR3 has 19 residues. The CDR3 DNA is TGTGCCAGCAGCAGGAAGAGGGTCCAGGGGGCTACAAGCAATCAGCCCCAGCATTTT. It codes for CASSRKRVQGATSNQPQHF.

The chain is built from TRBV12-3 or TRBV12-4 and TRBJ2-5; D may match TRBD1 or TRBD2 (6 bases each). This CDR3 is 14 amino acids long. Trimming removed 6 bases at V and 0 bases at J, with 11 bases between. The CDR3 DNA reads as TGTGCCAGCAGGCGCGGGACAAACCAAGAGACCCAGTACTTC. Its translation is CASRRGTNQETQYF.

The rearrangement uses TRBV29-1 and TRBJ1-1, with a tentative D call TRBD1 (6 bases). Germline-derived CDR1 and CDR2 are SQVTM and ANQGSEA. The CDR3 extends over 14 amino acids. V lost 7 bases, J lost 0 bases, and 15 bases lay in between. The CDR3 sequence is CSGLAGQLNTEAFF. The DNA for the CDR3 is TGCAGCGGTTTAGCGGGACAACTGAACACTGAAGCTTTCTTT.

This clonotype was seen ten or more times. This chain uses TRBV12-3 or TRBV12-4 with TRBJ1-2; no reliable D call. The CDR3 loop spans 14 amino acids. V gave up 6 bases and J gave up 8 bases, with 19 bases separating them. CDR3 sequence: CASSPTGGIDGYTF. In DNA form, the CDR3 reads TGTGCCAGCAGCCCCACGGGAGGGATTGACGGCTACACCTTC.

This clonotype came up many times. This sequence joins TRBV28 and TRBJ1-5; a possible D gene is TRBD1 (6 bases). The CDR3 spans 15 residues. Germline loops: CDR1 MDHEN, CDR2 SYDVKM. Trimming cost V 7 bases and J 0 bases, with 13 bases left between them. In DNA, the CDR3 is TGTGCCAGCATTAGACAGGCCTATAGCAATCAGCCCCAGCATTTT. Its translation is CASIRQAYSNQPQHF. Supplemented by reference TRBV28 and TRBJ1-5, the full variable domain reads DVKVTQSSRYLVKRTGEKVFLECVQDMDHENMFWYRQDPGLGLRLIYFSYDVKMKEKGDIPEGYSVSREKKERFSLILESASTNQTSMYLCASIRQAYSNQPQHFGDGTRLSIL.

This chain connects TRBV12-3 or TRBV12-4 to TRBJ1-5; 7 nucleotides match TRBD1. Losses at the gene ends were 3 bases for V and 6 bases for J; bases not matched to a gene: 8. CDR3 length: 15 amino acids. This CDR3 reads CASSFHNRQGQPQHF. The CDR3 nucleotides are TGTGCCAGCAGTTTCCACAATCGACAGGGTCAGCCCCAGCATTTT.

CDR3 protein: CASSPIRGNTQYF. CDR3 DNA: TGTGCCAGCAGCCCTATACGGGGTAATACGCAGTATTTT. V and J are TRBV7-8 and TRBJ2-3, with a tentative D call TRBD2 (5 bases). The CDR3 loop spans 13 amino acids. The ends were cut back, 5 bases at V and 7 bases at J, with 13 bases in the middle. Germline-derived CDR1 and CDR2 are SGHVS and FQNEAQ. The whole variable domain, filled in from reference TRBV7-8 and TRBJ2-3, reads GAGVSQSPRYKVAKRGQDVALRCDPISGHVSLFWYQQALGQGPEFLTYFQNEAQLDKSGLPSDRFFAERPEGSVSTLKIQRTQQEDSAVYLCASSPIRGNTQYFGPGTRLTVL.